The 19 T cell receptor beta chains listed next were all sequenced from one sample in a study of T cell repertoires in cytomegalovirus infection. In TCRdb, the reads were re-called with MiXCR into one record per CDR3 protein. The data hold about 770,000 distinct CDR3 sequences, with under 35% observed a single time. Antigen specificity for these receptors is unknown. Specimen: cultured CD8+ T cells from PBMCs, collected from culture after CMV antigen stimulation. Every receptor here comes from a human donor in good health (CMV status not recorded). Some clones in this sample may be carry-over from other donors' samples.

The chain is built from TRBV6-2 or TRBV6-3 and TRBJ2-7, with D possibly being TRBD1 (6 bases). Looked up from germline, CDR1 is MNHEY and CDR2 is SVGEGT. This CDR3 comprises 14 residues. Trimming stripped 2 bases from V and 3 bases from J, with 11 bases between. This CDR3 is CASSYRGRDYEQYV. As DNA, the CDR3 is TGTGCCAGCAGTTACAGGGGGAGAGACTACGAGCAGTACGTC.

The chain uses TRBV9 and TRBJ2-2; a possible D gene is TRBD1 (6 bases). V was cut by 7 bases and J by 4 bases, with 11 bases left in between. The germline CDR1 and CDR2 sequences are SGDLS and YYNGEE. The CDR3 has 13 residues. The CDR3, as DNA: TGTGCCAGCGGACAGCCTAGCACCGGGGAGCTGTTTTTT. Amino acid sequence: CASGQPSTGELFF.

J is TRBJ2-2 and V is TRBV19, with D uncertain. Germline V gene sequence: CDR1 LNHDA, CDR2 SQIVND (reference sequence). The V gene lost 1 base and the J gene lost 4 bases, with 13 bases spanning the gap. CDR3 length: 16 residues. CDR3 nucleotides: TGTGCCAGTAGTATAGTTGGAGCCGATATCACCGGGGAGCTGTTTTTT. Residues: CASSIVGADITGELFF.

This clonotype was seen many times. The gene calls are TRBV7-6 and TRBJ2-7; TRBD1 matches 9 bases. V shed 5 bases, J shed 6 bases, and the junction held 11 bases outside the gene matches. The CDR3 is made up of 15 amino acids. The germline V gene encodes CDR1 SGHVS and CDR2 FNYEAQ. This CDR3 reads CASSGRQGDLFEQYF. CDR3 DNA sequence: TGTGCCAGCAGCGGAAGACAGGGGGATTTGTTCGAGCAGTACTTC.

The table lists this clonotype with many counts. The chain carries TRBV7-9 and TRBJ1-1; 7 positions match TRBD1. The trim removed 5 bases at V and 8 bases at J, leaving 5 bases unmatched. There are 12 residues in the CDR3. CDR1 is SEHNR and CDR2 is FQNEAQ in the germline V gene (reference sequence). The CDR3 reads CASSPTGAEAFF. The CDR3 DNA follows: TGTGCCAGCAGCCCCACAGGGGCGGAAGCTTTCTTT.

This clonotype was seen once. J is TRBJ1-5 and V is TRBV7-9; D remains unclear. Looked up from germline, CDR1 is SEHNR and CDR2 is FQNEAQ (reference sequence). Trimming took off 2 bases at V and 6 bases at J, with 8 bases between the two ends. The CDR3 is made up of 13 amino acids. CDR3 DNA: TGTGCCAGCAGCTTAACGGCATCTCAGCCCCAGCATTTT. This sequence encodes CASSLTASQPQHF.

The chain is built from TRBV12-5 and TRBJ2-3; D is ambiguous. The CDR3 is 16 amino acids. Germline-derived CDR1 and CDR2 are LGHNT and FRNRAP. Trimming removed 3 bases from V and 1 base from J, with 14 bases in between. The chain's CDR3 is CASGFVGSFGTDTQYF. CDR3 in DNA: TGTGCTAGTGGTTTTGTGGGGTCGTTTGGCACAGATACGCAGTATTTT.

This clonotype was recorded many times. The V gene is TRBV6-1, the J gene TRBJ1-2, with 8 nucleotides matching TRBD1. Germline CDR1 MNHNS, CDR2 SASEGT. J gave up 4 bases and V 6 bases, and 19 bases lay outside the gene matches. The CDR3 is 18 amino acids. CDR3 region: CASSRDISRQGPPYGYTF. CDR3 in DNA: TGTGCCAGCAGCCGCGATATATCCAGACAGGGGCCGCCCTATGGCTACACCTTC.

This clonotype was recorded many times. The V gene is TRBV7-8, the J gene TRBJ1-5; no clear D gene. The CDR3 consists of 13 residues. With 4 bases removed from V and 5 bases from J, the gap between germline ends came to 9 bases. Looked up from germline, CDR1 is SGHVS and CDR2 is FQNEAQ. The CDR3 coding sequence is TGTGCCAGCAGCTCAGGCGGGCATCAGCCCCAGCATTTT. Translated, it gives CASSSGGHQPQHF.

This clonotype was counted once. This chain connects TRBV5-4 to TRBJ2-7, with a tentative D call TRBD1 (5 bases). CDR1 and CDR2 (germline): SGHNT, YYREEE (reference sequence). V was cut by 2 bases and J by 5 bases, with 14 bases left in between. The CDR3 consists of 14 residues. The CDR3 DNA is TGTGCCAGCAGCTTTACAGGAAAGGACGACGAGCAGTACTTC. Translated: CASSFTGKDDEQYF. Based on the CDR3 plus reference TRBV5-4 and TRBJ2-7, the full variable domain is ETGVTQSPTHLIKTRGQQVTLRCSSQSGHNTVSWYQQALGQGPQFIFQYYREEENGRGNFPPRFSGLQFPNYSSELNVNALELDDSALYLCASSFTGKDDEQYFGPGTRLTVT.

This clonotype was counted ten times or more. This chain connects TRBV5-1 to TRBJ2-3; no firm D call. Trimming removed 0 bases from V and 2 bases from J, with 13 bases in between. This CDR3 region has 16 residues. Germline CDR1 reads SGHRS; CDR2 reads YFSETQ. CDR3 sequence (DNA): TGCGCCAGCAGCTTGGCCGGAAGAGAGGACACAGATACGCAGTATTTT. This encodes CASSLAGREDTDTQYF.

This clonotype has only a few counts. This chain connects TRBV19 to TRBJ1-6; TRBD1 might be the D (5 bases). CDR3 length: 14 amino acids. The V end was cut by 8 bases, the J end by 10 bases, with 18 bases between. In germline, CDR1 is LNHDA, CDR2 SQIVND (reference sequence). The CDR3 loop is CASAAIEGSSPLHF. The CDR3 DNA reads as TGTGCCAGTGCCGCTATCGAGGGGAGCTCACCCCTCCACTTT.

This clonotype occurred many times. The chain links TRBV7-6 to TRBJ2-1, with TRBD2 identical over 8 bases. V shed 2 bases and J 5 bases; nucleotides not matched to a gene: 5. The CDR3 runs to 15 residues. The germline gives CDR1 SGHVS, CDR2 FNYEAQ. CDR3 residues: CASSLLTSGNNEQFF. Here the CDR3 DNA reads TGTGCCAGCAGCTTACTAACTAGCGGTAACAATGAGCAGTTCTTC.

This clonotype was detected a few times. V and J are TRBV28 and TRBJ1-5, with 7 positions matching TRBD1. The CDR3 spans 16 residues. CDR1 and CDR2 (germline): MDHEN, SYDVKM. Trimming at V came to 6 bases and at J to 5 bases, leaving 13 bases not matched to a gene. The CDR3 DNA follows: TGTGCCAGCAGATCACACACACAGGGGCTAGATCAGCCCCAGCATTTT. Translated: CASRSHTQGLDQPQHF.

This clonotype was found a few times. The chain employs TRBV29-1 and TRBJ1-5; 8 nucleotides align to TRBD1. V lost 6 bases and J lost 5; bases outside the gene matches: 6. The CDR3 is made up of 13 amino acids. The V gene's germline CDR1 is SQVTM and CDR2 ANQGSEA. CDR3 DNA sequence: TGCAGCGTCTTGACAGGGGCTTATCAGCCCCAGCATTTT. Amino acids: CSVLTGAYQPQHF.

This clonotype has a handful of counts. The J gene is TRBJ2-7, the V gene TRBV7-9; either TRBD1 or TRBD2 may fit D (5 bases each). Germline CDR1 and CDR2: SEHNR and FQNEAQ (reference sequence). The CDR3 loop spans 16 amino acids. Trimming took off 5 bases at V and 0 bases at J, with 17 bases between the two ends. Written as DNA, the CDR3 is TGTGCCAGCAGCAGATACGGGACGGAGAGCTCCTACGAGCAGTACTTC. This sequence encodes CASSRYGTESSYEQYF.

The genes are TRBV6-5 and TRBJ2-1, with TRBD1 matching 10 bases. This CDR3 region has 17 residues. V trimming: 2 bases; J trimming: 2 bases; junction bases outside the gene matches: 6. Germline loops: CDR1 MNHEY, CDR2 SVGAGI. The CDR3 sequence: CASSYTSDRGTYNEQFF. DNA for the CDR3: TGTGCCAGCAGTTACACCTCGGACAGGGGGACCTACAATGAGCAGTTCTTC.

This clonotype occurred many times. This chain connects TRBV7-6 to TRBJ2-3; D possibly corresponds to TRBD2 (5 bases). The CDR3 spans 15 residues. Trimming stripped 5 bases from V and 2 bases from J, with 14 bases between. The germline V gene has CDR1 SGHVS and CDR2 FNYEAQ. The CDR3 sequence: CASSVLATLTDTQYF. CDR3 bases: TGTGCCAGCAGCGTGCTAGCCACACTCACAGATACGCAGTATTTT.

The chain is built from TRBV5-1 and TRBJ1-4; a weak D match, TRBD1 (6 bases). This CDR3 has 15 residues. The V end lost 4 bases, the J end lost 2 bases, and 12 bases lay between the germline ends. Germline CDR1 SGHRS, CDR2 YFSETQ. For the CDR3, the DNA is TGCGCCAGCAGCGAGGACAGTGGCACTAATGAAAAACTGTTTTTT. Translation gives CASSEDSGTNEKLFF.